This T cell receptor (beta chain) was documented in a study of T cells in Graves' hyperthyroidism and ophthalmopathy. Findings of the study overall: Blood also contained most expanded thyroid clonotypes above 0.001.

Regions amplified from RNA transcripts were the TCR beta CDR3 regions. In the first-round RT-PCR of the TCR CDR3, the HTBI primer set was used. TCRdb ran MiXCR on the multiplex PCR reads and lists one entry per CDR3 protein. The table records approximately 210,000 distinct CDR3 sequences, over 15% of them present only once. The ends were cut back, 1 base at V and 4 bases at J, with 10 bases in the middle. Germline CDR1 is DFQATT and CDR2 is SNEGSKA (reference sequence). This CDR3 comprises 13 residues. Exclusion of a patient resulted from uncontrolled infection, other autoimmune disease, pregnancy or lactation. Note on this clonotype: What it binds is unknown.

The sequenced sample was blood. The receptor was derived from a man aged 50-60 years with Graves' hyperthyroidism. The chain employs TRBV20-1 and TRBJ1-2; D call uncertain. For the CDR3, the DNA is TGCAGTGCTAGAGGGCCAGAGAGCTATGGCTACACCTTC. It translates to CSARGPESYGYTF.